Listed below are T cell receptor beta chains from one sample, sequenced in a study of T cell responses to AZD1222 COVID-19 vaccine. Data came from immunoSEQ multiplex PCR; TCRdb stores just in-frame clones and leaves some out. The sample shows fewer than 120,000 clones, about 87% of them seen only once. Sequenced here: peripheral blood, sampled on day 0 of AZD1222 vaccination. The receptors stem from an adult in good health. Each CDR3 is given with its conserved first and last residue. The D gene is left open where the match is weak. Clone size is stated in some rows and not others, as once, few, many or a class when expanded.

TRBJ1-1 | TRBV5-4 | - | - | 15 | TGTGCCAGCAGCCGAGGGGACACAATGAACACTGAAGCTTTCTTT | CASSRGDTMNTEAFF
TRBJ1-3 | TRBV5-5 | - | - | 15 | TGTGCCAGCAGCCAGGGACGCAACTCTGGAAACACCATATATTTT | CASSQGRNSGNTIYF
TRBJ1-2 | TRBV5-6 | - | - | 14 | TGTGCCAGCAGCTTGGGAACCCGAAACTATGGCTACACCTTC | CASSLGTRNYGYTF
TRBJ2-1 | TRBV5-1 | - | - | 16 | TGCGCCAGCACCCTGGATGGACTAAGGGCCTACAATGAGCAGTTCTTC | CASTLDGLRAYNEQFF
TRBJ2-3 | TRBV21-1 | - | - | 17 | TGTGCCAGCAGCAAAAGCCTAGCGGGCCAGTACACAGATACGCAGTATTTT | CASSKSLAGQYTDTQYF
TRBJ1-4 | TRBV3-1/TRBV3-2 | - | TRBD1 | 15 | TGTGCCAGCAGCCGGGACAGAATACAGGTTGAAAAACTGTTTTTT | CASSRDRIQVEKLFF
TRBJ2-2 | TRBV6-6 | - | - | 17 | TGTGCCAGCAGTCCCAGGGGTCGGGGGATCTGGACCGGGGAGCTGTTTTTT | CASSPRGRGIWTGELFF
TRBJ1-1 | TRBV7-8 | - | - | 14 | TGTGCCAGCAGCTTATTGCAGCTTAACACTGAAGCTTTCTTT | CASSLLQLNTEAFF
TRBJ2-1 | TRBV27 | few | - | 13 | TGTGCCAGCAGTCCCACCCAGCGGGATGAGCAGTTCTTC | CASSPTQRDEQFF
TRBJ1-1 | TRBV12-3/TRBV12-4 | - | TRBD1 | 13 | TGTGCCAGCAGCAGGGGGCTTGACACTGAAGCTTTCTTT | CASSRGLDTEAFF
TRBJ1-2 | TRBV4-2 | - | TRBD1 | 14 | TGTGCCAGCAGGGAACAGGGGAAGGGGAAAGGCTACACCTTC | CASREQGKGKGYTF
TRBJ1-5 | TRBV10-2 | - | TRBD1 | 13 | TGCGCCAGCACCGGACAGGCAGATCAGCCCCAGCATTTT | CASTGQADQPQHF
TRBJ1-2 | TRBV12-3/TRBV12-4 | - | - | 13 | TGTGCCAGCAGTTTTGGGCAAAGCTATGGCTACACCTTC | CASSFGQSYGYTF
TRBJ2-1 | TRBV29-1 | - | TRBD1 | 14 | TGCAGCGTGACAGGGGTCGGCTCCTACAATGAGCAGTTCTTC | CSVTGVGSYNEQFF
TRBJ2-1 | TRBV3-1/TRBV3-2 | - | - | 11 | TGTGCCAGCAGCCAAGTGCGGGAGCAGTTCTTC | CASSQVREQFF
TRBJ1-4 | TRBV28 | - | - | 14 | TGTGCCAGCAGGCCCCGGCAGGAAAATGAAAAACTGTTTTTT | CASRPRQENEKLFF
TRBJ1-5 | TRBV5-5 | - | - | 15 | TGTGCCAGCAGTTGGGGGAGAGGGGAAAATCAGCCCCAGCATTTT | CASSWGRGENQPQHF
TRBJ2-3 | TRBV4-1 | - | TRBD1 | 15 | TGCGCCAGCAGCGGACGGACAGGGGATGGAGATACGCAGTATTTT | CASSGRTGDGDTQYF
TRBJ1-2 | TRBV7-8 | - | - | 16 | TGTGCCAGCAGCTCTCCAGGTCGAGGGTCGAGCTATGGCTACACCTTC | CASSSPGRGSSYGYTF
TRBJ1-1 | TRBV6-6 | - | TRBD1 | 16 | TGTGCCAGCAGTAGCGGGACAGGGGTATGGGGCACTGAAGCTTTCTTT | CASSSGTGVWGTEAFF
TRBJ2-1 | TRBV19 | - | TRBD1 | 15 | TGTGCCAGTAGTATAGGGGGACAGGGACCCCGCGAACTGTTCTTC | CASSIGGQGPRELFF
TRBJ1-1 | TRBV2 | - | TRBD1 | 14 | TGTGCCAGCAGGGCGGACAGGCAATTGCCTGAAGCTTTCTTT | CASRADRQLPEAFF
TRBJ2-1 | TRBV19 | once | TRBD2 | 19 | TGTGCCAGTAGTAACCTACGGGGGCTAGCGGGAAAATCCTACAATGAGCAGTTCTTC | CASSNLRGLAGKSYNEQFF
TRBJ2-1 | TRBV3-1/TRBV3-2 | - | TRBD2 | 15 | TGTGCCAGCACCCCCAGCGGGGGAGGGGACAATGAGCAGTTCTTC | CASTPSGGGDNEQFF
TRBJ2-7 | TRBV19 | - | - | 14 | TGTGCCAGTAGTATAGATATAGCGGCCGTCCAGCAGTACTTC | CASSIDIAAVQQYF
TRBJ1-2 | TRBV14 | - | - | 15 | TGTGCCAGCAGCCTGGGACTCCTTACTAACTATGGCTACACCTTC | CASSLGLLTNYGYTF
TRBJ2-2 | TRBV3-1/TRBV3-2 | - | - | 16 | TGTGCCAGCAGCCAAGACGCGGCAGGGCAGGCCGGGGAGCTGTTTTTT | CASSQDAAGQAGELFF
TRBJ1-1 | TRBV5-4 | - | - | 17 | TGTGCCAGCAGCCCCCAGGGAGGGGAGAGGGACGTGACTGAAGCTTTCTTT | CASSPQGGERDVTEAFF
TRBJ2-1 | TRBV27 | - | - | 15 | TGTGCCAGCAGCCTGGGTCCAGGGGCCTTGGTTGAGCAGTTCTTC | CASSLGPGALVEQFF
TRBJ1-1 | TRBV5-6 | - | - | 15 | TGTGCCAGCAGCTTGGAGGGTCGTCCGAACACTGAAGCTTTCTTT | CASSLEGRPNTEAFF
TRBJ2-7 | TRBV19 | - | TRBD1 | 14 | TGTGCCAGTAGTTTTCCGGGACAGCCTTACGAGCAGTACTTC | CASSFPGQPYEQYF
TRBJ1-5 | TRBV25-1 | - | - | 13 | TGTGCCAGCAGTCCGGGCCAGGGTCAGCCCCAGCATTTT | CASSPGQGQPQHF
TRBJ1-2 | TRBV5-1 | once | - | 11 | TGCGCCAGCAGCTTGAGCGGTGGCTACACCTTC | CASSLSGGYTF
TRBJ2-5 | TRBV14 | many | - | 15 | TGTGCCAGCAGCCAAGCGGGCGTAGGGAAGGAGACCCAGTACTTC | CASSQAGVGKETQYF
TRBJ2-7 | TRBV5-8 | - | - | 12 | TGTGCCAGCAGCCCGGTACCCTACGAGCAGTACTTC | CASSPVPYEQYF
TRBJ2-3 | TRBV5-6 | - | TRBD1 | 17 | TGTGCCAGCAGCTTGGCTGGGACAGGGGGCAGCACAGATACGCAGTATTTT | CASSLAGTGGSTDTQYF
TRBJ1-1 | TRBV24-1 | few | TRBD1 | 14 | TGTGCCACCAGTGAAAGAACAGGGGCCCGCGGAGCTTTCTTT | CATSERTGARGAFF
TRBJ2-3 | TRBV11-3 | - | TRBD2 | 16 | TGTGCCAGCAGCTTAGCGGGGGGGCTCGGTAAAGATACGCAGTATTTT | CASSLAGGLGKDTQYF
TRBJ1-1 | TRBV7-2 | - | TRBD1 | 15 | TGTGCCAGCGGGTCGAGACAGGGCGCTAACACTGAAGCTTTCTTT | CASGSRQGANTEAFF
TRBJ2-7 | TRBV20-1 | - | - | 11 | TGCAGTGCTATTACGGGAGCCGAGCAGTACTTC | CSAITGAEQYF
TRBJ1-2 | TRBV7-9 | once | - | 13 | TGTGCCAGCAGCCCCCCAGGGGCGCTTGGCTACACCTTC | CASSPPGALGYTF
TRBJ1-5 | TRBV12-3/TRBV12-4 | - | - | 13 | TGTGCCAGCAGTTTGGGTAGCAATCAGCCCCAGCATTTT | CASSLGSNQPQHF
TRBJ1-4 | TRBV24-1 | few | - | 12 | TGTGCCACCTCGGCAACTAATGAAAAACTGTTTTTT | CATSATNEKLFF
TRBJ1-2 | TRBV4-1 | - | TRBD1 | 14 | TGCGCCAGCAGCCAAGGCCGGGACAGGGATGGCTACACCTTC | CASSQGRDRDGYTF
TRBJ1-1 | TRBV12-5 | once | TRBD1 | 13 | TGTGCTAGTGGTTCGGGACAGCGCACTGAAGCTTTCTTT | CASGSGQRTEAFF